Given below is one T cell receptor beta chain in context. Its antigen is as yet unknown. These data originate in a study of high-grade serous ovarian cancer treatment subgroups. Whole-study context: Mean per sample: approximately 13,000 reads, about 7,000 unique TCR beta rearrangements. Notes on the study in general: Spatial context was lost because tumors were sequenced in bulk. Higher neoantigen levels went with greater TCR clonal relatedness. Only CDR3 was analyzed; CDR1 and CDR2 were not.

Sequencing was performed with immunoSEQ multiplex PCR; in TCRdb, only in-frame clones are kept and a portion is missing. This sample carries some 840 clones, around 75% of them seen once, and the ten largest clones take around 15%. Tumor tissue was taken before any definitive surgery or chemotherapy was given. CDR1 and CDR2 (germline): KGHSH, LQKENI. The CDR3 consists of 13 residues. Trimming cost V 3 bases and J 1 base, with 6 bases left between them. This chain links TRBV18 with TRBJ2-5; D gene unclear. The clonotype comes from a human donor with high-grade serous ovarian cancer. Sequencing was carried out using tumor tissue. CDR3 sequence: CASSPALQETQYF. In DNA, the CDR3 is TGTGCCAGCTCACCGGCCCTCCAAGAGACCCAGTACTTC.